A selection of T cell receptor beta chains follows, all from one sample in a study of CD8 T cells in ankylosing spondylitis. MiXCR was run by TCRdb on the 5' RACE reads, yielding one entry per CDR3 protein. The table has 800,000 to 900,000 distinct CDR3 sequences, roughly 12% seen once. Sequenced: blood, either unsorted or a sorted T cell fraction (not recorded which). The receptors were gathered from a male donor with ankylosing spondylitis. The CDR3 runs from the conserved cysteine through the conserved F or W.

J gene | V gene | CDR3 length | CDR3 protein
TRBJ2-3 | TRBV20-1 | 13 | CSARVSQADTQYF
TRBJ2-7 | TRBV5-6 | 14 | CASSPGQGFDEQYF
TRBJ2-7 | TRBV5-1 | 15 | CASSWGQLFSYEQYF
TRBJ2-4 | TRBV20-1 | 17 | CSAYPGGQPIAKNIQYF
TRBJ1-4 | TRBV20-1 | 14 | CSARRDRNNEKLFF
TRBJ1-6 | TRBV20-1 | 15 | CSARRETGWASPLHF
TRBJ1-2 | TRBV3-1 | 19 | CASSQEIDWGQGRKNGYTF
TRBJ1-2 | TRBV18 | 14 | CASSPRNRGHGYTF
TRBJ2-7 | TRBV10-2 | 17 | CASSDAYRTGISYEQYF
TRBJ2-4 | TRBV4-3 | 14 | CASSRPGTGNIQYF
TRBJ2-7 | TRBV7-2 | 16 | CASSLEGASGAYEQYF
TRBJ1-1 | TRBV4-3 | 14 | CASSQESMNTEAFF